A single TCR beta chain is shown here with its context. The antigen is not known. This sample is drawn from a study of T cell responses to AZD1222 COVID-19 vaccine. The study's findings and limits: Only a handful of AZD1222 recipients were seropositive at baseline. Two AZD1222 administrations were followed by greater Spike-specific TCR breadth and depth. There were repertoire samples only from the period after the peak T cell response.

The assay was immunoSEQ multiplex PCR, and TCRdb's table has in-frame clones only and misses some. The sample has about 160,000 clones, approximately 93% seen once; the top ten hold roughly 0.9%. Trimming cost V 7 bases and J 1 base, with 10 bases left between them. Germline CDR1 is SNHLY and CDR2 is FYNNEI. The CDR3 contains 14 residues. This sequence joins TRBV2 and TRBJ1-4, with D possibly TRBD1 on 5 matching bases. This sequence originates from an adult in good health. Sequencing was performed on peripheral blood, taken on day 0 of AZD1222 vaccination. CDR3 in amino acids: CASMGQRTNEKLFF. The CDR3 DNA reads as TGTGCCAGCATGGGGCAAAGAACTAATGAAAAACTGTTTTTT.